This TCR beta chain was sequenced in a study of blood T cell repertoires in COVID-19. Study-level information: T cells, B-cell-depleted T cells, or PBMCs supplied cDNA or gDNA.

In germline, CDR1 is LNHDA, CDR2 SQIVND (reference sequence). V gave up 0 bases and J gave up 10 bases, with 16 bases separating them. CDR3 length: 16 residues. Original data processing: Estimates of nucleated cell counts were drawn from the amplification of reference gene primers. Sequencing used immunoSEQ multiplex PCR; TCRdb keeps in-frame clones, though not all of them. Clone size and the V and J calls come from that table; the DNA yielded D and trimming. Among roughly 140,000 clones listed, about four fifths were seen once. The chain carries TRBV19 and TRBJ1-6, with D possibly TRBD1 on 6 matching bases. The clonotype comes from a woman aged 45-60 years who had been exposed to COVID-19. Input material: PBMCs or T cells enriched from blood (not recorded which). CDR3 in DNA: TGTGCCAGTAGTATAGATTTAGAGGCCAGGGGATCACCCCTCCACTTT. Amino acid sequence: CASSIDLEARGSPLHF.